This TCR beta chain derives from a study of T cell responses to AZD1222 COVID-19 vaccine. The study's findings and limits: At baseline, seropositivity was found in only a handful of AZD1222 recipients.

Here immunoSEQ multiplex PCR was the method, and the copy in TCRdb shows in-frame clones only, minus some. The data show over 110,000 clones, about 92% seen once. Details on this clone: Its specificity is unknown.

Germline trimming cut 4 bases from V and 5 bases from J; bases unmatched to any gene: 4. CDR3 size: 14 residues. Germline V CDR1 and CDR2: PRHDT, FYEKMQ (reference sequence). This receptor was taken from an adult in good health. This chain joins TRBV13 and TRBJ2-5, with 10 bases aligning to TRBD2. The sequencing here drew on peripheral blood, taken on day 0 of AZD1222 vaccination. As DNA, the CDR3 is TGTGCCAGCAGCTCGACTAGCGGGTTGGAGACCCAGTACTTC. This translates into CASSSTSGLETQYF. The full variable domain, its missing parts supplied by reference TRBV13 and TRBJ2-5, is AAGVIQSPRHLIKEKRETATLKCYPIPRHDTVYWYQQGPGQDPQFLISFYEKMQSDKGSIPDRFSAQQFSDYHSELNMSSLELGDSALYFCASSSTSGLETQYFGPGTRLLVL.